A selection of T cell receptor beta chains follows, all from one sample in a study of T cell responses to AZD1222 COVID-19 vaccine. Using immunoSEQ multiplex PCR, the repertoire was profiled, and TCRdb retains in-frame clones only, with some absent. Found here are about 120,000 clones, about 88% of them singletons; the top ten hold 18%. The material sequenced was peripheral blood, taken on day 0 of MenACWY control vaccination. Receptors were obtained from an adult in good health. The CDR3 runs from the conserved cysteine through the conserved F or W. Each record gives: D gene, V gene, clone size, CDR3 length, J gene, CDR3 protein, CDR3 DNA. A D gene is named only where the DNA matches it firmly. The size field is filled for only some rows; it gives once, few, many or a size class.

>-|TRBV9|once|13|TRBJ2-1
CASSMSLGNEQFF
TGTGCCAGCAGCATGTCGCTAGGGAATGAGCAGTTCTTC
>TRBD1|TRBV18|-|15|TRBJ1-2
CASSQPGQGTYGYTF
TGTGCCAGCTCACAGCCGGGACAGGGGACCTATGGCTACACCTTC
>-|TRBV4-1|-|13|TRBJ2-2
CASSQRGTGELFF
TGCGCCAGCAGCCAAAGAGGTACCGGGGAGCTGTTTTTT
>-|TRBV12-3/TRBV12-4|-|12|TRBJ2-7
CATAFSGYEQYF
TGTGCCACGGCCTTCTCAGGCTACGAGCAGTACTTC
>-|TRBV6-5|-|14|TRBJ2-2
CASRTEGRRGELFF
TGTGCCAGCAGAACCGAGGGGCGCCGGGGGGAGCTGTTTTTT
>TRBD2|TRBV18|-|13|TRBJ2-7
CASSGTSGYEQYF
TGTGCCAGCTCAGGGACTAGCGGCTACGAGCAGTACTTC
>-|TRBV24-1|-|12|TRBJ1-2
CATGAEGYGYTF
TGTGCCACAGGGGCGGAGGGCTATGGCTACACCTTC
>-|TRBV6-5|once|14|TRBJ1-2
CASSYGSGRGGYTF
TGTGCCAGCAGTTACGGTTCCGGGCGGGGAGGCTACACCTTC
>-|TRBV29-1|medium-sized|13|TRBJ1-2
CSGLRDTVDGYTF
TGCAGCGGCCTGAGGGATACAGTAGACGGCTACACCTTC
>-|TRBV6-5|-|14|TRBJ1-1
CASILQGRNTEAFF
TGTGCCAGCATCCTACAGGGAAGGAACACTGAAGCTTTCTTT
>TRBD2|TRBV2|once|16|TRBJ2-5
CASRGTSGSYQETQYF
TGTGCCAGCAGGGGGACTAGCGGGAGTTACCAAGAGACCCAGTACTTC
>TRBD2|TRBV19|-|15|TRBJ2-7
CASSIGSSGIYEQYF
TGTGCCAGTAGTATAGGGTCTAGCGGGATTTACGAGCAGTACTTC
>-|TRBV4-1|-|15|TRBJ1-2
CASSQRGGDPSGYTF
TGCGCCAGCAGCCAACGCGGGGGGGATCCTAGCGGCTACACCTTC
>-|TRBV21-1|-|17|TRBJ2-6
CASSKVGNRPGANVLTF
TGTGCCAGCAGCAAAGTGGGAAACAGACCCGGGGCCAACGTCCTGACTTTC
>-|TRBV6-5|-|15|TRBJ1-5
CASSLTGPGNQPQHF
TGTGCCAGCAGTCTAACGGGGCCCGGGAATCAGCCCCAGCATTTT
>-|TRBV4-1|-|16|TRBJ1-1
CASSQDPRGRNTEAFF
TGCGCCAGCAGCCAAGATCCTCGGGGGCGGAACACTGAAGCTTTCTTT
>-|TRBV3-1/TRBV3-2|-|14|TRBJ2-2
CASSQVGATGELFF
TGTGCCAGCAGCCAAGTAGGGGCGACCGGGGAGCTGTTTTTT
>-|TRBV10-2|-|12|TRBJ2-2
CASSEQAGELFF
TGCGCCAGCAGTGAGCAGGCCGGGGAGCTGTTTTTT